What follows are 5 T cell receptor beta chains derived from one specimen sequenced in a study of cytomegalovirus exposure and HLA in healthy donors. Primers included in the PCR were 60 Vbeta and 13 Jbeta primers. Method: immunoSEQ multiplex PCR; TCRdb's copy keeps in-frame clones and lacks some. The sample totals some 76,000 clones; its top ten clones hold 4.5% to 5%. Sequences were obtained from PBMCs. The source of these receptors is a man aged 40-50 years in good health and CMV-seronegative.

The chain carries TRBV2 and TRBJ2-7; 8 bases line up with TRBD2. Per the germline V gene, CDR1 is SNHLY and CDR2 is FYNNEI. The CDR3 contains 15 residues. V was pared by 8 bases and J by 2 bases, with 11 bases of the junction left unmatched. CDR3 in amino acids: CASLRGSGTPYEQYF. The CDR3, as DNA: TGTGCCAGCCTCCGTGGTAGCGGGACCCCCTACGAGCAGTACTTC.

The rearrangement uses TRBV2 and TRBJ2-7, with 8 bases identical to TRBD1. Germline loops: CDR1 SNHLY, CDR2 FYNNEI. The CDR3 length is 14 residues. Trimming removed 2 bases from V and 6 bases from J; junction bases left unmatched: 6. CDR3 DNA: TGTGCCAGCAGTGAACAGACAGGGGCCGGCGAGCAGTACTTC. This gives the protein CASSEQTGAGEQYF.

About this clone itself: This CDR3 is missing its conserved last phenylalanine or tryptophan, likely due to a read error. This chain uses TRBV28 with TRBJ1-1; D uncertain. The germline V and J ends were trimmed by 4 bases and 1 base, with 7 bases remaining between them. Germline CDR1 MDHEN, CDR2 SYDVKM. The CDR3 has 13 residues. CDR3 sequence (DNA): TGTGCCAGCAGTTGGGGAGAGAACACTGAAGCTTTCTCT. Its protein is CASSWGENTEAFS.

The chain uses TRBV2 and TRBJ1-5; D is undetermined. The CDR3 totals 20 residues. Trimming stripped 2 bases from V and 0 bases from J, with 23 bases between. Per germline, CDR1 SNHLY and CDR2 FYNNEI. The CDR3 bases are TGTGCCAGCAGTGAATTGCGAGGGTCAGGAGCACCTTATAGCAATCAGCCCCAGCATTTT. Its translation: CASSELRGSGAPYSNQPQHF. The full variable domain, completed using reference TRBV2 and TRBJ1-5, is EPEVTQTPSHQVTQMGQEVILRCVPISNHLYFYWYRQILGQKVEFLVSFYNNEISEKSEIFDDQFSVERPDGSNFTLKIRSTKLEDSAMYFCASSELRGSGAPYSNQPQHFGDGTRLSIL.

The V gene is TRBV10-3, the J gene TRBJ2-6, with D perhaps TRBD1 (6 bases). V lost 8 bases and J lost 2, with 10 bases in between. Germline V gene sequence: CDR1 ENHRY, CDR2 SYGVKD. The CDR3 sequence is 14 residues long. CDR3 sequence reads: CAIQQGAGANVLTF. The CDR3 DNA reads TGTGCCATCCAACAGGGTGCTGGGGCCAACGTCCTGACTTTC.